The sequence of this T cell receptor (beta chain) was determined in a study of Graves' ophthalmopathy and Graves' hyperthyroidism. Included hyperthyroidism patients were aged 18 to 65 and newly diagnosed (under 2 months' duration). PBMCs were isolated by Ficoll-Paque density gradient centrifugation, using 7.5 to 10 ml of fresh peripheral blood as the starting material. Germline CDR1 SQVTM, CDR2 ANQGSEA. The CDR3 has 14 residues. Trimming at V came to 5 bases and at J to 0 bases, leaving 6 bases not matched to a gene. This clonotype was detected many times. Amplification of the TCR beta CDR3 regions used RNA transcripts (as template). An opening RT-PCR round employed HTBI primers and preceded a second-round multiplex PCR. Using its own MiXCR run on the multiplex PCR reads, TCRdb lists one record per CDR3 protein. The sample gives roughly 380,000 distinct CDR3 sequences, 15% to 17% of which show up once; about 7.3% is in the top ten.

Sample: peripheral blood. The source is a young woman with stable Graves' hyperthyroidism. The chain joins TRBV29-1 to TRBJ1-1; 7 nucleotides align to TRBD1. The CDR3 bases are TGCAGCGTTAAGCGGACAGGTTTGAACACTGAAGCTTTCTTT. This sequence encodes CSVKRTGLNTEAFF.